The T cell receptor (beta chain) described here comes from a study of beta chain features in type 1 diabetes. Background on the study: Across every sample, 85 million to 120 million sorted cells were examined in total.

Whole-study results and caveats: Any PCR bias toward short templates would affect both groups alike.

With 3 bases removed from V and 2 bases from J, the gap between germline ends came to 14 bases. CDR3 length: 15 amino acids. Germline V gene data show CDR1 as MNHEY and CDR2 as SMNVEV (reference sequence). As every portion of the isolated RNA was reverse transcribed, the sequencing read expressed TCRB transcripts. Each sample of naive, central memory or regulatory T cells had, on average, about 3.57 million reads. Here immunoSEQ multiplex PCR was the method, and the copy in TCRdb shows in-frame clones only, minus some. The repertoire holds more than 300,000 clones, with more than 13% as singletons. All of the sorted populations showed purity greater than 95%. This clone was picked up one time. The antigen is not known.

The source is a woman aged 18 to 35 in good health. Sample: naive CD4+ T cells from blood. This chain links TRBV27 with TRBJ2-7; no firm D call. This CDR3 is CASSFRVHKTYEQYF. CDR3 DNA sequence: TGTGCCAGCAGTTTCCGGGTACACAAAACCTACGAGCAGTACTTC.